A selection of T cell receptor beta chains follows, all from one sample in a study of blood T cell repertoires in COVID-19. Method: immunoSEQ multiplex PCR; TCRdb's copy keeps in-frame clones and lacks some. The top ten clones hold about 8% of a sample with approximately 500,000 clones, approximately 91% of them seen once. Input material: peripheral blood. These receptors were collected from a woman aged 50 to 65 with COVID-19, enrolled during active disease. Each CDR3 is given with its conserved first and last residue. The D gene is left open where the match is weak. Only some rows state a clone size, as once, few, many or a class for expanded clones.

13 | . | TRBJ2-2 | TRBV6-5 | TRBD1 | TGTGCCAGCAGCACAGGGGGCACCGGGGAGCTGTTTTTT | CASSTGGTGELFF
12 | . | TRBJ1-2 | TRBV5-1 | TRBD1 | TGCGCCAGCAAGGACAGGGGCGTCGCCTACACCTTC | CASKDRGVAYTF
14 | once | TRBJ2-1 | TRBV19 | . | TGTGCCTGGAAGACCGGGACTGGAAACAATGAGCAGTTCTTC | CAWKTGTGNNEQFF
12 | . | TRBJ2-5 | TRBV29-1 | . | TGCAGCGTTGAGACGGGACAAGAGACCCAGTACTTC | CSVETGQETQYF
11 | . | TRBJ1-2 | TRBV29-1 | . | TGCAGCGGGGGGGCGGGACCCGGCTACACCTTC | CSGGAGPGYTF
18 | . | TRBJ2-5 | TRBV5-1 | TRBD2 | TGCGCCAGCAGCTCGACGCCGGGGACTAGCGGGTCTCAAGAGACCCAGTACTTC | CASSSTPGTSGSQETQYF
16 | . | TRBJ1-2 | TRBV4-1 | . | TGCGCCAGCAGCCAAGGGCTAGGGGGGGGCAGGTATGGCTACACCTTC | CASSQGLGGGRYGYTF
13 | . | TRBJ2-5 | TRBV29-1 | . | TGCAGCGCCCCCTTGGGGCAGGGAGAGACCCAGTACTTC | CSAPLGQGETQYF
13 | . | TRBJ1-1 | TRBV28 | . | TGTGCCAGCAGTCGACAGTTGAACACTGAAGCTTTCTTT | CASSRQLNTEAFF
14 | . | TRBJ1-4 | TRBV29-1 | . | TGCAGCGTTGATCCACCCTACTATGAAAAAGGACTGTTTTTT | CSVDPPYYEKGLFF
15 | . | TRBJ1-2 | TRBV9 | TRBD1 | TGTGCCAGCAGCGTAGCGACAGGGGGGGCCTATGGCTACACCTTC | CASSVATGGAYGYTF
15 | . | TRBJ1-1 | TRBV3-1/TRBV3-2 | . | TGTGCCAGCAGCCAAGATGTGGCCACCAACACTGAAGCTTTCTTT | CASSQDVATNTEAFF
15 | . | TRBJ2-7 | TRBV24-1 | . | TGTGCCACCAGTCCTCCCGACAGGGGAGGGGACGAGCAGTACTTC | CATSPPDRGGDEQYF
13 | . | TRBJ1-1 | TRBV10-3 | . | TGTGCCATCAGTGCAGGCCCTAACACTGAAGCTTTCTTT | CAISAGPNTEAFF
16 | once | TRBJ2-3 | TRBV5-1 | . | TGCGCCAGCAGCTTGGACCACCCATCCGGGACAGATACGCAGTATTTT | CASSLDHPSGTDTQYF
16 | . | TRBJ1-1 | TRBV28 | . | TGTGCCAGCAGTTTGGTTGGCGGGGGGCGCAGCACTGAAGCTTTCTTT | CASSLVGGGRSTEAFF
12 | . | TRBJ1-4 | TRBV30 | . | TGTGCCCGGGAGTCTGGGAATGAAAAACTGTTTTTT | CARESGNEKLFF
11 | . | TRBJ2-3 | TRBV12-3/TRBV12-4 | . | TGTGCCACCCGCCGAGGAGATACGCAGTATTTT | CATRRGDTQYF
14 | . | TRBJ1-5 | TRBV6-6 | TRBD1 | TGTGCCAGCAGTATACAGGGGGTCAATCAGCCCCAGCATTTT | CASSIQGVNQPQHF
11 | . | TRBJ2-7 | TRBV20-1 | TRBD2 | TGCAGTGCACCCCGGGGGGGCGAGCAGTACTTC | CSAPRGGEQYF
13 | . | TRBJ2-2 | TRBV6-5 | . | TGTGCCAGCAGTCCGGTAGCCACCGGGGAGCTGTTTTTT | CASSPVATGELFF
14 | . | TRBJ1-5 | TRBV5-6 | . | TGTGCCAGCAGCTACAAATATAGCAATCAGCCCCAGCATTTT | CASSYKYSNQPQHF
14 | . | TRBJ2-3 | TRBV5-6 | TRBD1 | TGTGCCAGCAGCCCGACAGGGTTGGGAGATACGCAGTATTTT | CASSPTGLGDTQYF
13 | . | TRBJ2-7 | TRBV19 | . | TGTGCCAGTAGTATAGGCAGGGCCTACGAGCAGTACTTC | CASSIGRAYEQYF
16 | once | TRBJ2-2 | TRBV7-3 | . | TGTGCCAGCAGCTCCCTGGGGGGGCGGCAGAACGGGGAGCTGTTTTTT | CASSSLGGRQNGELFF
12 | . | TRBJ2-1 | TRBV20-1 | TRBD2 | TGCAGTGCTAGTGGGGGGGGGAATGAGCAGTTCTTC | CSASGGGNEQFF
15 | . | TRBJ2-3 | TRBV19 | . | TGTGCCAGTAGTATTGGGGGCGTCAGCACAGATACGCAGTATTTT | CASSIGGVSTDTQYF
16 | . | TRBJ1-1 | TRBV2 | TRBD1 | TGTGCCAGCACAGTGGACAGGAACTCCATGAACACTGAAGCTTTCTTT | CASTVDRNSMNTEAFF
12 | . | TRBJ2-7 | TRBV28 | . | TGTGCCAGCAGTGTACAGCACTACGAGCAGTACTTC | CASSVQHYEQYF
19 | . | TRBJ2-7 | TRBV9 | TRBD1 | TGTGCCAGCAGCGCGGCGCCGGGACAGGGGGCATTTTTTTCCTACGAGCAGTACTTC | CASSAAPGQGAFFSYEQYF
12 | . | TRBJ1-3 | TRBV7-9 | . | TGTGCCAGCCAAAGGCCAGGGGCCACCATATATTTT | CASQRPGATIYF
15 | . | TRBJ1-2 | TRBV28 | TRBD1 | TGTGCCAGCAGTTTCCCGGACAGGGAACTAGATGGCTACACCTTC | CASSFPDRELDGYTF
14 | . | TRBJ1-2 | TRBV30 | . | TGTGCCTGGAGTGGGGGGGGAGGAAGGTATGGCTACACCTTC | CAWSGGGGRYGYTF
14 | . | TRBJ1-1 | TRBV5-1 | . | TGCGCCAGCAGCTTGGAGGAAGGGGCCACTGAAGCTTTCTTT | CASSLEEGATEAFF
14 | . | TRBJ1-5 | TRBV2 | . | TGTGCCAGCGGTCCCGACTATAGCAATCAGCCCCAGCATTTT | CASGPDYSNQPQHF
14 | . | TRBJ1-6 | TRBV9 | . | TGTGCCAGCAGCGCAACGCTAGGGGGTTCACCCCTCCACTTT | CASSATLGGSPLHF
12 | . | TRBJ2-1 | TRBV6-5 | . | TGTGCCAGCAGGGAGAGGGAAAATGAGCAGTTCTTC | CASRERENEQFF
13 | . | TRBJ2-7 | TRBV5-1 | . | TGCGCCAGAACAGGGCCCTCGGGGTACGAGCAGTACTTC | CARTGPSGYEQYF
15 | . | TRBJ1-6 | TRBV25-1 | . | TGTGCCAGCAGTGAATTAGGTGCGTCGGGTTCACCCCTCCACTTT | CASSELGASGSPLHF
14 | . | TRBJ2-3 | TRBV7-2 | TRBD1 | TGTGCCAGCAGCTTAGACAGGGGGCTTAATACGCAGTATTTT | CASSLDRGLNTQYF
14 | once | TRBJ1-4 | TRBV28 | TRBD1 | TGTGCCAGCAGTTGGACAGGGGATAACGAAAAACTGTTTTTT | CASSWTGDNEKLFF
18 | . | TRBJ2-2 | TRBV4-2 | TRBD2 | TGTGCCAGCAGCCAAGATCGAGTAGCGGGGGGTTCGGCCGGGGAGCTGTTTTTT | CASSQDRVAGGSAGELFF
16 | . | TRBJ2-7 | TRBV6-5 | TRBD2 | TGTGCCAGCAGTTACTCGAGCGGGACCGCGAATTACGAGCAGTACTTC | CASSYSSGTANYEQYF
13 | once | TRBJ1-4 | TRBV15 | . | TGTGCCACCAGCAGAGATCGGGTCGAAAAACTGTTTTTT | CATSRDRVEKLFF
16 | once | TRBJ1-2 | TRBV27 | . | TGTGCCAGCACAACCCGCCAAAGAGGGTCTAACTATGGCTACACCTTC | CASTTRQRGSNYGYTF
15 | . | TRBJ1-4 | TRBV7-6 | . | TGTGCCAGCAGCTCAATGGGAGCAACTAATGAAAAACTGTTTTTT | CASSSMGATNEKLFF
15 | . | TRBJ2-3 | TRBV27 | TRBD1 | TGTGCCAGCAGGGCCGGGACAGTTCGCACAGATACGCAGTATTTT | CASRAGTVRTDTQYF
13 | . | TRBJ2-7 | TRBV11-2 | . | TGTGCCAGCAGCCCAGGGGTACACTACGAGCAGTACTTC | CASSPGVHYEQYF
17 | . | TRBJ2-5 | TRBV11-2 | . | TGTGCCAGCAGCTCCAGACCCGGGACTCTCTTAGGGGAGACCCAGTACTTC | CASSSRPGTLLGETQYF
16 | . | TRBJ2-3 | TRBV6-4 | TRBD1 | TGTGCCAGCAGTGACTTCCGGGACAGGGTCCAAGATACGCAGTATTTT | CASSDFRDRVQDTQYF
13 | . | TRBJ2-1 | TRBV7-6 | . | TGTGCCAGCAGCTTAGGCCCGCGTGGTGAGCAGTTCTTC | CASSLGPRGEQFF
14 | . | TRBJ1-2 | TRBV6-5 | . | TGTGCCAGCAGTTCGGAGGGCCTCGGCTATGGCTACACCTTC | CASSSEGLGYGYTF
12 | few | TRBJ1-2 | TRBV29-1 | . | TGCAGCGCTGAGGACCCGAGGGATGGCTACACCTTC | CSAEDPRDGYTF
14 | few | TRBJ1-2 | TRBV3-1/TRBV3-2 | TRBD1 | TGTGCCAGCAGCCCTGGGCGGGACAGCTTTGGCTACACCTTC | CASSPGRDSFGYTF
15 | . | TRBJ2-1 | TRBV19 | . | TGTGCCAGTAGTATCTCCGGGACACTCTACAATGAGCAGTTCTTC | CASSISGTLYNEQFF